The TCR beta chain under discussion was sequenced for a study of cytomegalovirus exposure and HLA in healthy donors. Findings and limits, study-wide: Some V segments, including TRBV6-2 and TRBV6-3, were excluded as indistinguishable.

The germline V and J ends were trimmed by 0 bases and 4 bases, with 12 bases remaining between them. Germline V gene lookup returns CDR1 SGDLS and CDR2 YYNGEE. This CDR3 region has 15 residues. The PCR used 60 Vbeta and 13 Jbeta primers. Profiling relied on immunoSEQ multiplex PCR, and the TCRdb table lists in-frame clones only, not all of them. The repertoire holds 100,000 to 150,000 clones, with 65% to 80% as singletons. Remarks on this clone: Its antigen is still unknown.

The sample was PBMCs. The rearrangement links TRBV9 to TRBJ2-3; D unclear. The receptor comes from a male donor in good health and CMV-seropositive. For the CDR3, the DNA is TGTGCCAGCAGCGTAGGTTTTCTCTCTGCAGATACGCAGTATTTT. Translation: CASSVGFLSADTQYF.